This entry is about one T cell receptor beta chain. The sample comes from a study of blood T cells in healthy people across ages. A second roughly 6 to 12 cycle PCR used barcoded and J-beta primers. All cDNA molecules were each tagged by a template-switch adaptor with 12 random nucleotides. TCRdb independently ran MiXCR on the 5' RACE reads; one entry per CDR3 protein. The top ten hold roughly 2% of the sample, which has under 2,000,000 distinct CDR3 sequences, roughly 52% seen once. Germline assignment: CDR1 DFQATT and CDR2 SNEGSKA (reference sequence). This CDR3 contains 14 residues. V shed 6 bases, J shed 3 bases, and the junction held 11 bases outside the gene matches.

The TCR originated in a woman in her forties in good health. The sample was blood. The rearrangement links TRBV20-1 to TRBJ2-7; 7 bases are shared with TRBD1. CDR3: CSAPLRQGGYEQYF. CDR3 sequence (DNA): TGCAGTGCCCCCCTCCGACAGGGCGGCTACGAGCAGTACTTC.